The rows below give T cell receptor beta chains drawn from one sample of a study of regulatory T cells in long-lasting Graves disease. Via MiXCR, TCRdb re-called the multiplex PCR reads, giving one row per CDR3 protein. The table includes 550,000 to 700,000 distinct CDR3 sequences, about 16% detected once. Separately, the same data were catalogued under a study of T cells in Graves' hyperthyroidism and ophthalmopathy.

The input for sequencing was peripheral blood mononuclear cells (PBMCs), taken at new diagnosis, from a patient treated with antithyroid drugs. The origin of the receptors is a man aged 18 to 35 with Graves disease. CDR3s include the opening cysteine and the closing phenylalanine or tryptophan.

V gene | CDR3 protein
TRBV7-9 | CASSPRDGVTDTQYF
TRBV29-1 | CSARASTYGYTF
TRBV10-3 | CAISEGAPGYTF
TRBV5-1 | CASTLRAELYNEQFF
TRBV20-1 | CSASGMNTEAFF
TRBV20-1 | CSAPGRGETQYF
TRBV5-1 | CASSPGVDRGRIGEQFF
TRBV6-2/TRBV6-3 | CASSTLAGVGYEQYF
TRBV5-1 | CASRPRQEWSYNSPLHF
TRBV30 | CAWSLRTGMNGYTF
TRBV27 | CATLQTGGWDTEAFF
TRBV5-1 | CASSTEGLNEKLFF
TRBV5-1 | CASSLPGSDTQYF
TRBV19 | CASSPDRVPLSSYNEQFF
TRBV7-3 | CASSPLTGSGKQFF
TRBV11-2 | CASSLMGGQGFEAFF
TRBV5-5 | CASSLRASVSYNEQFF
TRBV28 | CVTCRPRGNQPQHF
TRBV12-3/TRBV12-4 | CANNGESTDTQYF
TRBV11-2 | CASSHLPIGAYGYTF
TRBV12-3/TRBV12-4 | CASSKRQGALTDTQYF
TRBV5-1 | CASSLRDGTTYEQYF
TRBV10-3 | CAIKVKMGATDSYNEQFF
TRBV19 | CASSTSGGSYNEQFF
TRBV28 | CASKFNFNQPQHF
TRBV7-3 | CASSLSGRSSGANVLTF
TRBV3-1 | CASSPRASPLHF
TRBV19 | CASKGVGQGITEAFF
TRBV10-3 | CAISPMSGGTQETQYF
TRBV5-1 | CASSLKTLTGTANTEAFF
TRBV5-1 | CASSFIGGVEAFF